One T cell receptor beta chain is described in this entry. Germline V gene lookup returns CDR1 LGHDT and CDR2 YNNKEL (reference sequence). V dropped 4 bases and J dropped 9; count of bases not matched to a gene: 11. The CDR3 loop spans 15 amino acids. Per the original methods: Nucleated cell number was recorded as an estimate derived from reference gene primer amplification. The method was immunoSEQ multiplex PCR; TCRdb's version includes in-frame clones alone and lacks a portion of them. That table supplies the V and J calls and clone size; D and trimming were determined from the DNA. In the table there are tens of thousands of clones, roughly 90% of which are singletons. The data were obtained in a study of blood T cell repertoires in COVID-19. In the study overall: Specimens from acute and convalescent COVID-19 originated in the United States, Italy and Spain. From T cells, B-cell-depleted T cells, or PBMCs came the material, which was cDNA or gDNA.

The sample taken for sequencing was peripheral blood. The chain has TRBV3-1 (or the pseudogene TRBV3-2) and TRBJ2-1, with 8 bases aligning to TRBD1. The TCR was taken from an elderly man in a cohort sampled during active COVID-19. The CDR3 nucleotides are TGTGCCAGCAGCCTCTCGTCAGGGGGCTTGGGTGAGCAGTTCTTC. This gives the protein CASSLSSGGLGEQFF.